This paragraph reports one T cell receptor beta chain. Antigen: not known. The sample is drawn from a study of CD8+CD57+ T cells in acquired aplastic anemia. As for the study in general: The average for DNA from sorted CD4+ and CD8+ cells was 3 to 3.5 ug.

Individuals selected for sequencing had exhibited CD8+CD57+ cell expansion on flow cytometry. Each patient had severe acquired aplastic anemia. Using genomic DNA as the template, TCR beta VDJ and CDR3 profiling was carried out. MiXCR, applied by TCRdb to the reads, yields one record per CDR3 protein. The table includes around 150,000 distinct CDR3 sequences, less than 60% detected once. The study, taken as a whole, reports: Patients and controls had CD8+ Simpson's diversity values that were not significantly distinct.

Looked up from germline, CDR1 is KGHDR and CDR2 is SFDVKD. Trimming took 4 bases from V and 3 from J, leaving 12 bases between them. The CDR3 has 15 amino acids. The sequenced sample consisted of sorted CD4+, CD8+, or CD8+CD57+ T cells (not recorded which) from PBMCs. V and J are TRBV24-1 and TRBJ2-1, with D tentatively TRBD1 (6 bases). This receptor was taken from a human donor with aplastic anemia. In DNA, the CDR3 is TGTGCCACCAGTGACCCCCTCAGGGGCTACAATGAGCAGTTCTTC. Amino acid sequence: CATSDPLRGYNEQFF.